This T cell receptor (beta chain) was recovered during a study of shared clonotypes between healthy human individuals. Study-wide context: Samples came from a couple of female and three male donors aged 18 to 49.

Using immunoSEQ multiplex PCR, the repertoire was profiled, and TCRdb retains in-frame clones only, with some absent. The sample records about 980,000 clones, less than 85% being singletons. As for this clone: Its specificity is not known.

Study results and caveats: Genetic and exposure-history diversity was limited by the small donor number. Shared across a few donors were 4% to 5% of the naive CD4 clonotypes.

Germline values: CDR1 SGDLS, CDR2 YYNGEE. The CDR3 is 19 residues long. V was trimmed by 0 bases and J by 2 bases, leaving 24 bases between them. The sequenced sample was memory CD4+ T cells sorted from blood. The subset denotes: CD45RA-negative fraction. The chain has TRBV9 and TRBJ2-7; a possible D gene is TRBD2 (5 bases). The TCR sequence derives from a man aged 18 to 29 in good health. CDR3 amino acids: CASSVGVRRGNKPTYEQYF. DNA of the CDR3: TGTGCCAGCAGCGTAGGGGTTCGTCGAGGGAATAAGCCCACCTACGAGCAGTACTTC.